The TCR beta chain described here comes from a study of blood T cell repertoires in COVID-19. Whole-study context: From the United States, Italy and Spain came samples of acute and convalescent COVID-19. T cells, B-cell-depleted T cells, or PBMCs provided the cDNA or gDNA that served as material.

CDR3 length: 16 residues. Germline CDR1 and CDR2: MGHRA and YSYEKL. With 1 base clipped from V and 0 bases from J, the junction kept 4 bases outside the gene matches. Original methodology: Estimation of nucleated cell counts relied on the amplification of reference gene primers. The table came from immunoSEQ multiplex PCR; TCRdb's copy has only in-frame clones and leaves some out. Clonal size and the V and J genes are those of that table, whereas D and trimming came from the DNA. This table has 360,000 or so clones, roughly 89% appearing once. Sequencing input: peripheral blood. The V gene is TRBV4-1, the J gene TRBJ2-3; TRBD2 agrees at 7 bases. The TCR was taken from a man younger than 30 with active or convalescent COVID-19. The CDR3 region has the DNA TGCGCCAGCAGCCAAGGGGGCGGGAGAAGCACAGATACGCAGTATTTT. Encoded protein: CASSQGGGRSTDTQYF.